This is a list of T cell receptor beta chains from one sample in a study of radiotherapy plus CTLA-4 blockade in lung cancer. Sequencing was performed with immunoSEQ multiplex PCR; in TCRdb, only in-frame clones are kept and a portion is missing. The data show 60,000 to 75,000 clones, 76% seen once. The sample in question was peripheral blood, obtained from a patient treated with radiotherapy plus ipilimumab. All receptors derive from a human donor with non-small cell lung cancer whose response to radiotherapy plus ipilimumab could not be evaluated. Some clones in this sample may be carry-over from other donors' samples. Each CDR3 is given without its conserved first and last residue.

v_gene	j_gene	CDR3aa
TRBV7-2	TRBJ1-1	ASSIQGRTTEAF
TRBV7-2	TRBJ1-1	ASSPPRTGTTNTEAF
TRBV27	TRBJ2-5	ASSPGDSQETQY
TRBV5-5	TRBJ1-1	ASSFDRDLSRNTEAF
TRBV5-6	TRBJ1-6	ASSLAAAKSSPLH
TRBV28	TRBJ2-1	ASSKSGTGGNEQF
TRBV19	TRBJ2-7	ASSMTVISYEQY
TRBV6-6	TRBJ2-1	ASSRARDSYNEQF
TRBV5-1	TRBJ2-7	ASSLVSSGNYEQY
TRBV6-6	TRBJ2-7	ASSSSGVPYEQY
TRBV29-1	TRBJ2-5	SGDREETQY
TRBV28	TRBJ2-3	ASRGSTDTQY
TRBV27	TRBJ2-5	ASSQGDRGSETQY
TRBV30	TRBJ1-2	AWSSPVRGGYT
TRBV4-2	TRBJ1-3	ASSQDIRGSLSGNTIY
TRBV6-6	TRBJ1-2	ASSLVYRGSHGYT
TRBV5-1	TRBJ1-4	ASSPRTGVNEKLF
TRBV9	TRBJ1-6	ASSVVPQAYNSPLH
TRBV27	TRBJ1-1	ASSLNSVNTEAF
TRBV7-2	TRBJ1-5	ASSPAAGSQPQH
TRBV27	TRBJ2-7	ASSPLGRGPYEQY
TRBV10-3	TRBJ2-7	ATSGQGTYEQY
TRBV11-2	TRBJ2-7	ASSKRQDSYEQY
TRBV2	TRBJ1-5	ASSQGQNQPQH
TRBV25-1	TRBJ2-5	ASSDGTGGRWETQY
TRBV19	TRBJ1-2	ASSERDYGYT